Given below is one T cell receptor beta chain in context. This CDR3 is 17 amino acids long. The trim removed 2 bases at V and 9 bases at J, leaving 14 bases unmatched. Looked up from germline, CDR1 is MNHEY and CDR2 is SVGEGT. This record comes from a study of blood T cell repertoires in COVID-19. The data were produced by immunoSEQ multiplex PCR, yet TCRdb's version contains in-frame clones alone and is incomplete. The sample lists about 430,000 clones; roughly 90% were seen once. The study recruited exposed participants who had met a COVID-19 case within 2 weeks before entry. The TCR sequence derives from a woman between 18 and 30 years old who had been exposed to COVID-19. The sequencing input was PBMCs or T cells enriched from blood (not recorded which). This sequence joins TRBV6-2 or TRBV6-3 and TRBJ2-1, with 9 bases that match TRBD2. The CDR3 sequence is CASSYTREGPTRGEQFF. As DNA, the CDR3 is TGTGCCAGCAGTTACACGCGGGAGGGCCCCACTCGAGGTGAGCAGTTCTTC.